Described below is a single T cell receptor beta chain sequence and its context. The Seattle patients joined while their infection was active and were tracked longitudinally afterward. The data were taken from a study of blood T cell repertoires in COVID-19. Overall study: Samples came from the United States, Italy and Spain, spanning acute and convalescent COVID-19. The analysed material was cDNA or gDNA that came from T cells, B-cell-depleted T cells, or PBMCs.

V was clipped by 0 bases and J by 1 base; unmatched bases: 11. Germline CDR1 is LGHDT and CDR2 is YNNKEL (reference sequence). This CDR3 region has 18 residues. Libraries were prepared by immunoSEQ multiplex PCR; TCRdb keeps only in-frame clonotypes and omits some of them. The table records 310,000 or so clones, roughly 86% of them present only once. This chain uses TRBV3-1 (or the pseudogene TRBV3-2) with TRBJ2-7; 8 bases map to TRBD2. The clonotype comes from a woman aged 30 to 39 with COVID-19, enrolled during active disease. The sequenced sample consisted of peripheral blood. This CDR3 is CASSQELFPGLGSYEQYF. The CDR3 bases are TGTGCCAGCAGCCAAGAACTCTTCCCGGGACTAGGATCCTACGAGCAGTACTTC.